Reported below is one T cell receptor beta chain. What it binds is unknown. The CDR3 has 15 amino acids. The V gene lost 3 bases and the J gene lost 4 bases, with 12 bases spanning the gap. From germline, CDR1 is LNHNV and CDR2 YYDKDF (reference sequence). This entry is derived from a study of shared clonotypes between healthy human individuals. Study-wide findings and caveats: Sorted-subset samples were not fully sequenced, rarefaction indicated.

Repertoires were generated with immunoSEQ multiplex PCR, while TCRdb's copy carries only in-frame clones and drops some. The sample records some 2,000,000 clones, around 96% being singletons. CD45RO-negative, CCR7-selected cells formed the naive CD8 fraction, which excluded terminally differentiated effector memory CD45RA+ cells. Sequenced input: naive CD8+ T cells sorted from blood. The TCR originated in a man aged 18-30 years in good health. This chain uses TRBV15 with TRBJ2-2; D is ambiguous. CDR3 nucleotide sequence: TGTGCCACCAGCAGGCCTCTGACGGGCACCGGGGAGCTGTTTTTT. It is translated as CATSRPLTGTGELFF.